These 13 T cell receptor beta chains came from one sample sequenced in a study of blood T cell repertoires in COVID-19. Only in-frame clones appear in the TCRdb table, and some are missing; sequencing was by immunoSEQ multiplex PCR. The sample shows about 66,000 clones, 82% of them seen only once. The material sequenced was peripheral blood. Receptor source: a man in his fifties or sixties with acute or convalescent COVID-19.

The rearrangement uses TRBV4-3 and TRBJ2-3; D is undetermined. CDR1 is LGHNA, CDR2 YSLEER, per germline. With 0 bases removed from V and 0 bases from J, the gap between germline ends came to 7 bases. This CDR3 has 15 amino acids. The CDR3 here is CASSQEQESTDTQYF. The CDR3 DNA follows: TGCGCCAGCAGCCAAGAGCAGGAAAGCACAGATACGCAGTATTTT.

The rearrangement uses TRBV18 and TRBJ2-7, with a possible D match to TRBD1 (6 bases). Looked up from germline, CDR1 is KGHSH and CDR2 is LQKENI. Trimming stripped 2 bases from V and 3 bases from J, with 8 bases between. The CDR3 has 13 amino acids. The CDR3 sequence: CASSPYRDYEQYV. CDR3 sequence (DNA): TGTGCCAGCTCACCATACAGGGACTACGAGCAGTACGTC.

The rearrangement joins TRBV5-6 to TRBJ2-7, with 7 bases fitting TRBD1. The CDR3 extends over 15 amino acids. Germline V gene sequence: CDR1 SGHDT, CDR2 YYEEEE. V lost 4 bases to trimming and J lost 3 bases; unmatched junction nucleotides: 10. The CDR3 spells CASSAPDRAVYEQYV. Here the CDR3 DNA reads TGTGCCAGCAGCGCACCCGACAGGGCCGTCTACGAGCAGTACGTC.

The chain has TRBV29-1 and TRBJ2-1, with 10 positions matching TRBD1. Germline CDR1 and CDR2: SQVTM and ANQGSEA. The junction had 6 bases not matched to a gene; V was cut back by 5 bases and J by 5 bases. This CDR3 has 14 amino acids. The CDR3 spells CSVWGQGTNNEQFF. The CDR3 bases are TGCAGCGTTTGGGGACAGGGGACCAACAATGAGCAGTTCTTC.

This chain connects TRBV27 to TRBJ1-6; 8 nucleotides match TRBD1. Germline CDR1 MNHEY, CDR2 SMNVEV (reference sequence). V was clipped by 4 bases and J by 10 bases; unmatched bases: 6. This CDR3 has 14 residues. CDR3 region: CASSSQGAGSPLHF. The CDR3, as DNA: TGTGCCAGCAGTTCCCAGGGGGCAGGGTCACCCCTCCACTTT.

The rearrangement uses TRBV11-2 and TRBJ1-1, with D possibly TRBD1 on 5 matching bases. CDR3 length equals 13 residues. CDR1 SGHAT and CDR2 FQNNGV come from the germline V gene. V was shortened by 5 bases and J by 4 bases, with 11 bases between the two germline ends. The CDR3: CASSPRRGTEAFF. CDR3 coding DNA: TGTGCCAGCAGCCCCCGTAGGGGCACTGAAGCTTTCTTT.

The CDR3 DNA follows: TGCGCCAGCAGCTTAGCAACAGCATCTGAAGCTTTCTTT. Protein sequence: CASSLATASEAFF. This chain joins TRBV5-1 and TRBJ1-1; no definite D call. The ends were cut back, 2 bases at V and 6 bases at J, with 11 bases in the middle. This CDR3 is built from 13 residues. Germline CDR1 and CDR2: SGHRS and YFSETQ.

The CDR3 DNA follows: TGTGCCTGGAGACGGGGAGGGGGCACAGGGGGTGTCTATAATTCACCCCTCCACTTT. This gives the protein CAWRRGGGTGGVYNSPLHF. The chain couples TRBV30 to TRBJ1-6, with 8 bases that match TRBD1. Trimming took 3 bases from V and 3 from J; bases not matched to a gene: 16. Germline lookup yields CDR1 GTSNPN and CDR2 SVGIG (reference sequence). The CDR3 is made up of 19 amino acids. Based on the CDR3 plus reference TRBV30 and TRBJ1-6, the full variable domain is SQTIHQWPATLVQPVGSPLSLECTVEGTSNPNLYWYRQAAGRGLQLLFYSVGIGQISSEVPQNLSASRPQDRQFILSSKKLLLSDSGFYLCAWRRGGGTGGVYNSPLHFGNGTRLTVT.

This chain links TRBV10-1 with TRBJ2-7, with 7 bases matching TRBD1. The length of the CDR3 is 13 residues. V lost 6 bases to trimming and J lost 9 bases; unmatched junction nucleotides: 11. The V gene's germline CDR1 is WNHNN and CDR2 SYGVQD (reference sequence). This CDR3 is CASSPGTAVAQYF. The DNA for the CDR3 is TGCGCCAGCAGCCCCGGGACAGCCGTGGCGCAGTACTTC.

The gene calls are TRBV15 and TRBJ1-4; D unclear. V was pared by 0 bases and J by 3 bases, with 14 bases between. From germline, CDR1 is LNHNV and CDR2 YYDKDF (reference sequence). This CDR3 spans 17 amino acids. CDR3 loop: CATSRDNRPRPNEKLFF. CDR3 nucleotide sequence: TGTGCCACCAGCAGAGATAACAGACCAAGACCTAATGAAAAACTGTTTTTT. The complete variable domain, with remaining parts taken from reference TRBV15 and TRBJ1-4, reads DAMVIQNPRYQVTQFGKPVTLSCSQTLNHNVMYWYQQKSSQAPKLLFHYYDKDFNNEADTPDNFQSRRPNTSFCFLDIRSPGLGDTAMYLCATSRDNRPRPNEKLFFGSGTQLSVL.

The chain links TRBV6-5 to TRBJ1-6; 7 bases are a match to TRBD1. The CDR3 extends over 14 amino acids. CDR1 MNHEY and CDR2 SVGAGI come from the germline V gene. V lost 6 bases to trimming and J lost 9 bases; unmatched junction nucleotides: 8. The CDR3 DNA sequence: TGTGCCAGCAGAACACAGGGGTCGGTTTCACCCCTCCACTTT. This sequence encodes CASRTQGSVSPLHF.

The V gene is TRBV9, the J gene TRBJ2-5, with D possibly being TRBD2 (5 bases). V gave up 3 bases and J gave up 4 bases, with 16 bases separating them. This CDR3 comprises 15 residues. Germline-derived CDR1 and CDR2 are SGDLS and YYNGEE. Here the CDR3 reads CASSAPLGFGETQYF. The DNA of the CDR3 is TGTGCCAGCAGCGCCCCACTAGGGTTCGGAGAGACCCAGTACTTC.

This clone showed up just once. V and J are TRBV11-2 and TRBJ1-2; unclear D gene. The CDR3 totals 18 residues. Per germline, CDR1 SGHAT and CDR2 FQNNGV. V was trimmed by 5 bases and J by 2 bases, leaving 24 bases between them. The CDR3 is CASSPRGTLMGVNYGYTF. CDR3 nucleotide sequence: TGTGCCAGCAGCCCCCGGGGTACACTGATGGGTGTCAACTATGGCTACACCTTC.